Given below is one T cell receptor beta chain in context. Sequenced by immunoSEQ multiplex PCR; TCRdb stores in-frame clones only, minus some. The table has about 480,000 clones, roughly 89% seen once. This sample stems from a study of blood T cell repertoires in COVID-19. Study context: Sources were T cells, B-cell-depleted T cells, or PBMCs; the material itself was cDNA or gDNA.

Germline values: CDR1 MDHEN, CDR2 SYDVKM. The CDR3 is 15 residues long. V lost 3 bases to trimming and J lost 1 base; unmatched junction nucleotides: 4. Sequenced sample: peripheral blood. The chain recombines TRBV28 with TRBJ2-3, with TRBD1 matching over 7 bases. This clonotype originated in a man between 18 and 29 years old with COVID-19, enrolled during active disease. The chain's CDR3 is CASSFPGQGTDTQYF. Written as DNA, the CDR3 is TGTGCCAGCAGTTTCCCCGGACAGGGCACAGATACGCAGTATTTT.